This entry describes one T cell receptor (beta chain). The data were taken from a study of blood T cell repertoires in COVID-19. As for the study in general: Sources were T cells, B-cell-depleted T cells, or PBMCs; the material itself was cDNA or gDNA.

Using immunoSEQ multiplex PCR, the repertoire was profiled, and TCRdb retains in-frame clones only, with some absent. The sample holds over 250,000 clones, approximately 85% seen once. The J segment lost 9 bases and the V segment lost 0 bases, leaving 11 bases of the junction unmatched. The CDR3 has 16 amino acids. Per the germline V gene, CDR1 is LGHDT and CDR2 is YNNKEL (reference sequence). The gene calls are TRBV3-1 (or the pseudogene TRBV3-2) and TRBJ1-2; 9 bases match TRBD1. This clonotype was sampled from a woman between 65 and 79 years old with acute or convalescent COVID-19. Sequenced material: peripheral blood. This CDR3 reads CASSQDRDRVRVSYTF. CDR3 bases: TGTGCCAGCAGCCAAGACCGGGACAGGGTCCGTGTGAGCTACACCTTC.